These 22 T cell receptor beta chains were all obtained from the same sample, sequenced in a study of draining lymph node invasion in breast cancer. TCRdb ran MiXCR on the bulk RNA-seq reads and lists one entry per CDR3 protein. This sample has approximately 2,000 distinct CDR3 sequences; over 65% occur once, and the top ten carry under 3%. Cells sorted as CD4+ CD45RA- CD25- were taken as memory conventional CD4 T cells. The sample consisted of sorted memory CD4+ effector T cells from a lymph node. The receptors originated from a female donor with luminal breast cancer.

This clonotype was detected once. The chain carries TRBV6-5 and TRBJ1-2; 10 positions match TRBD1. The CDR3 has 14 amino acids. V lost 4 bases to trimming and J lost 4 bases; unmatched junction nucleotides: 3. Per the germline V gene, CDR1 is MNHEY and CDR2 is SVGAGI. In DNA, the CDR3 is TGTGCCAGCAGTTTCGACAGGGGGCCCTATGGCTACACCTTC. Translated, it gives CASSFDRGPYGYTF.

V is TRBV7-2 and J is TRBJ2-3; D assignment may be TRBD1 or TRBD2 (5 bases each). The CDR3 length is 14 residues. The V end lost 7 bases, the J end lost 4 bases, and 15 bases lay between the germline ends. From germline, CDR1 is SGHTA and CDR2 FQGNSA. The CDR3 coding sequence is TGTGCCAGCACCTTGGGGGTTCCCCCAGATACGCAGTATTTT. It specifies CASTLGVPPDTQYF.

The chain combines TRBV28 with TRBJ2-5, with D perhaps assigned TRBD1 or TRBD2 (5 bases each). The CDR3 runs 13 residues. Germline V gene sequence: CDR1 MDHEN, CDR2 SYDVKM. Deletions cut 3 bases from V and 9 bases from J, with 14 bases between. This CDR3 reads CASSLETLGAQYF. The CDR3 nucleotides read TGTGCCAGCAGTTTGGAGACCTTGGGGGCCCAGTACTTC.

The V call is TRBV19, the J call TRBJ2-1, with 7 bases lining up with TRBD1. Unmatched junction bases numbered 11, after V lost 6 bases and J lost 9 bases. The CDR3 sequence is 14 residues long. Germline values: CDR1 LNHDA, CDR2 SQIVND (reference sequence). The CDR3 protein is CASRVTGHAGEQFF. In nucleotides, the CDR3 is TGTGCCAGTAGGGTGACAGGGCACGCGGGTGAGCAGTTCTTC.

The chain joins TRBV2 to TRBJ2-5; D is perhaps TRBD2 (5 bases). Germline-derived CDR1 and CDR2 are SNHLY and FYNNEI. The V end lost 5 bases, the J end lost 4 bases, and 11 bases lay between the germline ends. The CDR3 covers 13 residues. The CDR3 DNA sequence: TGTGCCAGCAGTAGCGGATCAAGAGAGACCCAGTACTTC. It codes for CASSSGSRETQYF.

The chain recombines TRBV12-3 or TRBV12-4 with TRBJ1-2; TRBD1 might be the D (6 bases). The CDR3 sequence is 13 residues long. The V and J ends lost 4 bases and 8 bases respectively, with 14 bases between them. CDR3 in amino acids: CASSSTGTGGYTF. As DNA, the CDR3 is TGTGCCAGCAGTTCAACAGGGACTGGCGGCTACACCTTC.

This chain joins TRBV5-4 and TRBJ1-1; unclear D gene. Trimming removed 3 bases at V and 1 base at J, with 16 bases between. The CDR3 totals 16 residues. Germline V gene lookup returns CDR1 SGHNT and CDR2 YYREEE (reference sequence). The CDR3 spells CASSSSGHGRNTEAFF. The CDR3 bases are TGTGCCAGCAGCTCCAGTGGCCATGGAAGGAACACTGAAGCTTTCTTT.

The chain is built from TRBV7-2 and TRBJ2-4; tentative D call: TRBD2 (6 bases). Germline V gene lookup returns CDR1 SGHTA and CDR2 FQGNSA. The germline V and J ends were trimmed by 2 bases and 6 bases, with 11 bases remaining between them. CDR3 length equals 14 residues. This chain's CDR3 is CASSLRFGGNIQYF. DNA of the CDR3: TGTGCCAGCAGCTTAAGGTTCGGGGGAAACATTCAGTACTTC.

The CDR3 region is CASSHRIDGRNQPQHF. In DNA, the CDR3 is TGCGCCAGCAGCCACCGTATTGATGGGCGCAATCAGCCCCAGCATTTT. The J gene is TRBJ1-5, the V gene TRBV4-1; no definite D call. Germline V gene data show CDR1 as MGHRA and CDR2 as YSYEKL. Trimming stripped 3 bases from V and 2 bases from J, with 14 bases between. This CDR3 comprises 16 residues.

The rearrangement uses TRBV30 and TRBJ2-3; no firm D call. Germline V CDR1 and CDR2: GTSNPN, SVGIG (reference sequence). The CDR3 has 16 amino acids. V was pared by 3 bases and J by 1 base, with 17 bases between. CDR3 nucleotides: TGTGCCTGGAGCGGCCGGGCCCTTGGCGGCACAGATACGCAGTATTTT. Its translation is CAWSGRALGGTDTQYF.

This sequence joins TRBV20-1 and TRBJ2-3; TRBD1 or TRBD2 may be the D gene (6 bases each). Germline CDR1 is DFQATT and CDR2 is SNEGSKA (reference sequence). The CDR3 sequence is 15 residues long. Trimming took 2 bases from V and 2 from J, leaving 14 bases between them. The CDR3 sequence is CSARRGETTTDTQYF. Written as DNA, the CDR3 is TGCAGTGCTAGAAGGGGGGAGACGACCACAGATACGCAGTATTTT.

This chain uses TRBV4-1 with TRBJ2-5; D call uncertain. The V gene lost 0 bases and the J gene lost 5 bases, with 10 bases spanning the gap. This CDR3 has 14 amino acids. Germline V gene sequence: CDR1 MGHRA, CDR2 YSYEKL. The CDR3 reads CASSQDGGRETQYF. The CDR3 nucleotides are TGCGCCAGCAGCCAAGATGGTGGGCGGGAGACCCAGTACTTC.

This clonotype has more than one count but fewer than ten. This chain joins TRBV9 and TRBJ1-1; no clear D. Trimming removed 5 bases at V and 5 bases at J, with 16 bases between. The CDR3 runs 14 residues. The germline V gene has CDR1 SGDLS and CDR2 YYNGEE. The CDR3 DNA sequence: TGTGCCAGCAGACCAGAGGGAAGGGTTACTGAAGCTTTCTTT. This encodes CASRPEGRVTEAFF. Looking up the rest from reference TRBV9 and TRBJ1-1 gives the full variable domain: DSGVTQTPKHLITATGQRVTLRCSPRSGDLSVYWYQQSLDQGLQFLIQYYNGEERAKGNILERFSAQQFPDLHSELNLSSLELGDSALYFCASRPEGRVTEAFFGQGTRLTVV.

Comment on this clonotype: A junction boundary mismatches the germline segment, possibly from a read error. The chain uses TRBV6-1 and TRBJ1-5; D is unclear. CDR1 and CDR2 from the germline V gene are MNHNS and SASEGT. The CDR3 is 13 amino acids. In nucleotides, the CDR3 is TGTGCCAGCTTCGCCGCACTCAATCAGTCCCAGCATTTT. Its protein product is CASFAALNQSQHF.

The chain has TRBV11-1 and TRBJ2-7, with 7 bases fitting TRBD1. This CDR3 region has 15 residues. Germline CDR1 is SGHAT and CDR2 is FQDESV (reference sequence). V trimming: 5 bases; J trimming: 12 bases; junction bases outside the gene matches: 19. Here the CDR3 reads CASSPVGQRQGSLYF. The DNA for the CDR3 is TGTGCCAGCAGCCCAGTTGGGCAGAGACAGGGAAGCTTGTACTTC.

The rearrangement links TRBV6-1 to TRBJ1-1; D is undetermined. The V and J ends lost 7 bases and 0 bases respectively, with 9 bases between them. The CDR3 contains 13 residues. Germline assignment: CDR1 MNHNS and CDR2 SASEGT. The CDR3 sequence is CASNQRVNTEAFF. CDR3 DNA sequence: TGTGCCAGCAACCAGAGGGTGAACACTGAAGCTTTCTTT.

The chain joins TRBV9 to TRBJ1-2, with TRBD1 as a possible D gene (5 bases). CDR1 is SGDLS and CDR2 is YYNGEE in the germline V gene. The ends were cut back, 2 bases at V and 8 bases at J, with 13 bases in the middle. This CDR3 spans 13 amino acids. CDR3 sequence: CASSVGQEYGYTF. The DNA for the CDR3 is TGTGCCAGCAGCGTGGGGCAAGAATACGGCTACACCTTC.

This clonotype occurred once. The CDR3 DNA sequence: TGCGCCAGCAACTTTCAACAGACAGGGGAGCAGACTAATGAAAAACTGTTTTTT. Translation gives CASNFQQTGEQTNEKLFF. This chain joins TRBV5-1 and TRBJ1-4, with 8 nucleotides matching TRBD1. CDR3 size: 18 residues. Per germline, CDR1 SGHRS and CDR2 YFSETQ. Trimming cost V 6 bases and J 2 bases; bases outside gene matches: 15.

The V and J genes are TRBV11-2 and TRBJ1-1; D is unresolved. The CDR3 runs to 15 residues. Looked up from germline, CDR1 is SGHAT and CDR2 is FQNNGV. Trimming pared 6 bases from V and 3 bases from J, leaving 17 bases between. The CDR3 loop reads CASSQRMGSDTEAFF. CDR3 bases: TGTGCCAGCAGTCAACGGATGGGGAGCGACACTGAAGCTTTCTTT.

This clonotype appeared once. The chain recombines TRBV11-3 with TRBJ2-1; D might be TRBD2 (5 bases). The germline CDR1 and CDR2 sequences are SGHNT and YENEEA. V was pared by 6 bases and J by 8 bases, with 14 bases between. This CDR3 contains 13 residues. CDR3 DNA sequence: TGTGCCAGCAGTGCGGGCTTGAATGATGAGCAGTTCTTC. Amino acid sequence: CASSAGLNDEQFF.

The chain links TRBV5-1 to TRBJ1-2; D is possibly TRBD1 (5 bases). CDR3 length equals 13 residues. The ends were cut back, 1 base at V and 6 bases at J, with 10 bases in the middle. Germline V lookup: CDR1 SGHRS, CDR2 YFSETQ. The DNA for the CDR3 is TGCGCCAGCAGCTTGTTAGGGGTCGATGGCTACACCTTC. It codes for CASSLLGVDGYTF.

This clonotype was picked up one time. The chain combines TRBV6-1 with TRBJ1-4; D is unresolved. V lost 8 bases to trimming and J lost 1 base, with 5 bases between them. The CDR3 sequence is 12 residues long. CDR1 and CDR2 from the germline V gene are MNHNS and SASEGT. The CDR3 DNA is TGTGCCAGCCGGTTAACTAATGAAAAACTGTTTTTT. Its translation: CASRLTNEKLFF.